One sample yielded the 13 T cell receptor beta chains listed below, sequenced in a study of blood T cell repertoires in COVID-19. The protocol was immunoSEQ multiplex PCR, while the TCRdb copy is restricted to in-frame clones and leaves out a portion. The sample lists approximately 280,000 clones; around 90% were seen once. The sequenced sample consisted of peripheral blood. The receptors stem from a man younger than 35 with active or convalescent COVID-19.

This sequence joins TRBV6-6 and TRBJ2-7; TRBD1 is a possible D gene (5 bases). CDR1 is MNHNY, CDR2 SVGAGI, per germline (reference sequence). The V end was cut by 5 bases, the J end by 4 bases, with 9 bases between. The CDR3 length is 12 residues. CDR3 nucleotides: TGTGCCAGCAGTAAAGGGGAATACGAGCAGTACTTC. It yields the protein CASSKGEYEQYF.

The genes are TRBV6-6 and TRBJ1-1, with 8 bases matching TRBD1. CDR1 is MNHNY, CDR2 SVGAGI, per germline (reference sequence). V lost 5 bases to trimming and J lost 1 base; unmatched junction nucleotides: 3. The CDR3 extends over 14 amino acids. CDR3 in amino acids: CASSNQGANTEAFF. CDR3 coding DNA: TGTGCCAGCAGTAACCAGGGGGCGAACACTGAAGCTTTCTTT.

The V and J genes are TRBV5-1 and TRBJ1-1; 8 bases match TRBD1. Germline assignment: CDR1 SGHRS and CDR2 YFSETQ. V trimming: 2 bases; J trimming: 11 bases; junction bases outside the gene matches: 17. The CDR3 loop spans 16 amino acids. The CDR3 DNA sequence: TGCGCCAGCAGCTTACTTTTCAGGGGGCGTAATAATGTCGCTTTCTTT. This translates into CASSLLFRGRNNVAFF.

The chain is built from TRBV13 and TRBJ2-3, with 7 bases identical to TRBD1. With V trimmed by 5 bases and J by 3 bases, 8 bases remained unmatched. The CDR3 extends over 15 amino acids. Germline loops: CDR1 PRHDT, CDR2 FYEKMQ (reference sequence). The CDR3 DNA follows: TGTGCCAGCAGCCTTGGACAGGACGGGACAGATACGCAGTATTTT. Its translation is CASSLGQDGTDTQYF.

This clone was counted between two and nine times. The rearrangement links TRBV6-4 to TRBJ1-1, with a possible D match to TRBD1 (6 bases). CDR3 size: 17 residues. Germline CDR1 is MRHNA and CDR2 is SNTAGT. V was clipped by 4 bases and J by 4 bases, with 22 bases between them. The CDR3 protein is CASSATDGGPRGTEAFF. CDR3 nucleotides: TGTGCCAGCAGTGCAACGGATGGGGGCCCTAGGGGCACTGAAGCTTTCTTT.

This clone was counted a few times. This chain's CDR3 is CASSLGAEGAPLHF. In nucleotides, the CDR3 is TGTGCCAGCAGCTTGGGAGCCGAAGGGGCACCCCTCCACTTT. The rearrangement links TRBV5-4 to TRBJ1-6; D might be TRBD1 (5 bases). V was trimmed by 0 bases and J by 11 bases, leaving 12 bases between them. The V gene's germline CDR1 is SGHNT and CDR2 YYREEE (reference sequence). This CDR3 has 14 residues.

The chain combines TRBV12-3 or TRBV12-4 with TRBJ1-2, with D perhaps matching TRBD1 (5 bases). With 8 bases removed from V and 3 bases from J, the gap between germline ends came to 13 bases. The CDR3 spans 13 residues. The CDR3 DNA follows: TGTGCCAGCCAGGGCGAGATTCACTATGGCTACACCTTC. Residues: CASQGEIHYGYTF.

The chain joins TRBV13 to TRBJ2-1, with 13 bases fitting TRBD2. The germline gives CDR1 PRHDT, CDR2 FYEKMQ (reference sequence). The CDR3 sequence is 17 residues long. V was pared by 5 bases and J by 3 bases, with 7 bases of the junction left unmatched. Here the CDR3 DNA reads TGTGCCAGCAGCCAAGGACTAGCGGGGGTGGTCTACAATGAGCAGTTCTTC. Amino acid sequence: CASSQGLAGVVYNEQFF.

This sequence joins TRBV7-9 and TRBJ2-7, with 10 bases aligning to TRBD1. The germline V gene has CDR1 SEHNR and CDR2 FQNEAQ (reference sequence). There are 15 residues in the CDR3. V lost 5 bases to trimming and J lost 7 bases; unmatched junction nucleotides: 11. The CDR3 sequence is CASSRPGQGSGEQYF. CDR3 DNA sequence: TGTGCCAGCAGCCGCCCGGGACAGGGGAGTGGAGAGCAGTACTTC.

The chain carries TRBV19 and TRBJ1-5; no clear D. There are 17 residues in the CDR3. Per germline, CDR1 LNHDA and CDR2 SQIVND (reference sequence). V lost 0 bases and J 0 bases, leaving 12 bases between the germline ends. The CDR3 DNA sequence: TGTGCCAGTAGTATAGATATATTTTTTAATAGCAATCAGCCCCAGCATTTT. This gives the protein CASSIDIFFNSNQPQHF.

The V gene is TRBV24-1, the J gene TRBJ2-5, with 7 bases identical to TRBD1. With V trimmed by 4 bases and J by 5 bases, 6 bases remained unmatched. The CDR3 covers 14 residues. From germline, CDR1 is KGHDR and CDR2 SFDVKD. The CDR3 spells CATSDETGAETQYF. Written as DNA, the CDR3 is TGTGCCACCAGTGACGAAACAGGGGCTGAGACCCAGTACTTC.

The DNA for the CDR3 is TGCAGCGTCCAACGCAGATCTAATGAAAAACTGTTTTTT. This translates into CSVQRRSNEKLFF. The chain carries TRBV29-1 and TRBJ1-4; D gene uncertain. V lost 6 bases and J lost 3, with 11 bases in between. This CDR3 has 13 amino acids. CDR1 SQVTM and CDR2 ANQGSEA come from the germline V gene.

V is TRBV27 and J is TRBJ2-1; D is perhaps TRBD2 (7 bases). The CDR3 covers 16 residues. Germline V lookup: CDR1 MNHEY, CDR2 SMNVEV (reference sequence). Trimming pared 5 bases from V and 4 bases from J, leaving 18 bases between. The CDR3 DNA is TGTGCCAGCAGTGGCGTCTCGGGGGGCTCATACAATGAGCAGTTCTTC. This gives the protein CASSGVSGGSYNEQFF.